The 16 T cell receptor beta chains given below trace back to one sample, sequenced in a study of cytomegalovirus exposure and HLA in healthy donors. 60 Vbeta and 13 Jbeta primers were used in PCR. The repertoire was sequenced with immunoSEQ multiplex PCR; TCRdb's copy has only in-frame clones and lacks some. Its table lists around 100,000 clones. The sequenced sample consisted of PBMCs. The receptor source for this set is a middle-aged man in good health and CMV-seronegative.

J is TRBJ1-1 and V is TRBV15, with 9 positions matching TRBD1. CDR1 is LNHNV, CDR2 YYDKDF, per germline (reference sequence). CDR3 size: 16 residues. Trimming removed 3 bases from V and 3 bases from J; junction bases left unmatched: 8. The CDR3 region has the DNA TGTGCCACCAGCAGTCCGGGACAGGGAGTTCACACTGAAGCTTTCTTT. Protein: CATSSPGQGVHTEAFF.

The CDR3 loop reads CASSPPGQGYEKLFF. In nucleotides, the CDR3 is TGTGCCAGCAGCCCCCCGGGACAGGGTTATGAAAAACTGTTTTTT. This chain connects TRBV7-9 to TRBJ1-4; TRBD1 agrees at 9 bases. This CDR3 has 15 residues. Germline V CDR1 and CDR2: SEHNR, FQNEAQ (reference sequence). Losses at the gene ends were 5 bases for V and 6 bases for J; bases not matched to a gene: 7.

The V call is TRBV27, the J call TRBJ1-1, with TRBD1 identical over 12 bases. Germline V gene data show CDR1 as MNHEY and CDR2 as SMNVEV (reference sequence). This CDR3 is built from 17 residues. V gave up 5 bases and J gave up 1 base; unmatched junction bases: 8. CDR3 protein: CASSPGTGGARNTEAFF. CDR3 DNA sequence: TGTGCCAGCAGTCCCGGGACAGGGGGCGCTCGGAACACTGAAGCTTTCTTT.

This sequence joins TRBV7-9 and TRBJ2-7, with TRBD2 matching 15 bases. The V gene's germline CDR1 is SEHNR and CDR2 FQNEAQ (reference sequence). The junction had 11 bases not matched to a gene; V was cut back by 4 bases and J by 4 bases. The CDR3 runs to 18 residues. The CDR3 sequence is CASSSSGTGTSGRYEQYF. Here the CDR3 DNA reads TGTGCCAGCAGCTCTTCCGGGACAGGGACTAGCGGGAGGTACGAGCAGTACTTC.

This chain links TRBV4-2 with TRBJ2-2; 10 nucleotides match TRBD1. Germline loops: CDR1 LGHNA, CDR2 YNFKEQ. J lost 2 bases, V lost 0 bases, and 6 bases had no gene match. There are 18 residues in the CDR3. Written as DNA, the CDR3 is TGTGCCAGCAGCCAAGATCTGGGACAGGGGATAAACACCGGGGAGCTGTTTTTT. Translating gives CASSQDLGQGINTGELFF.

The chain recombines TRBV6-5 with TRBJ1-2; 8 bases are shared with TRBD1. The germline CDR1 and CDR2 sequences are MNHEY and SVGAGI. The CDR3 spans 14 residues. The V and J ends lost 4 bases and 0 bases, in that order; junction bases with no gene match: 1. This CDR3 reads CASSSDRANYGYTF. As DNA, the CDR3 is TGTGCCAGCAGTTCGGACAGGGCTAACTATGGCTACACCTTC.

The gene calls are TRBV5-1 and TRBJ1-5; 8 bases are shared with TRBD1. J was trimmed by 0 bases and V by 6 bases; bases with no gene match: 20. The length of the CDR3 is 20 residues. The germline V gene encodes CDR1 SGHRS and CDR2 YFSETQ. CDR3 in DNA: TGCGCCAGCAACTTTCCTCCCGGGGACAGGCCAAGTTATAGCAATCAGCCCCAGCATTTT. This gives the protein CASNFPPGDRPSYSNQPQHF.

This chain joins TRBV5-1 and TRBJ2-5, with 7 bases aligning to TRBD2. The end of the DNA is better explained by TRBJ2-7, so the J call may be wrong. Germline loops: CDR1 SGHRS, CDR2 YFSETQ. This CDR3 is 15 amino acids long. The CDR3 is CASSFLADPSYEQYF. The CDR3, as DNA: TGCGCCAGCAGCTTTCTAGCGGACCCCTCCTACGAGCAGTACTTC.

The chain is built from TRBV4-1 and TRBJ1-5; D ambiguous. Trimming removed 0 bases from V and 4 bases from J, with 10 bases in between. This CDR3 has 15 residues. Per the germline V gene, CDR1 is MGHRA and CDR2 is YSYEKL. The CDR3 here is CASSQDSGSNQPQHF. The CDR3 coding sequence is TGCGCCAGCAGCCAAGATTCCGGTAGTAATCAGCCCCAGCATTTT.

The CDR3 DNA is TGTGCCAGCTCACCCCTGGGACTAGCGGGAGGTACAGATACGCAGTATTTT. Translating gives CASSPLGLAGGTDTQYF. The V call is TRBV18, the J call TRBJ2-3; 15 bases fit TRBD2. The CDR3 consists of 17 residues. V dropped 3 bases and J dropped 3; count of bases not matched to a gene: 4. Germline CDR1 and CDR2: KGHSH and LQKENI.

This chain uses TRBV18 with TRBJ2-1; possible D gene TRBD2, 6 bases. Trimming stripped 2 bases from V and 5 bases from J, with 7 bases between. Germline CDR1 is KGHSH and CDR2 is LQKENI. This CDR3 is 13 amino acids long. The CDR3 region has the DNA TGTGCCAGCTCACCAGGGAGGAACAATGAGCAGTTCTTC. It encodes CASSPGRNNEQFF.

This chain uses TRBV11-2 with TRBJ2-2; D gene ambiguous. V was trimmed by 1 base and J by 9 bases, leaving 12 bases between them. The CDR3 length is 14 residues. Germline lookup yields CDR1 SGHAT and CDR2 FQNNGV. The CDR3 DNA sequence: TGTGCCAGCAGCTTAGTTGCGCGGCCCAGGGAGCTGTTTTTT. Translation gives CASSLVARPRELFF.

This rearrangement joins TRBV28 to TRBJ2-7, with D possibly TRBD1 on 6 matching bases. CDR3 length equals 14 residues. V gave up 3 bases and J gave up 3 bases, with 12 bases separating them. Germline loops: CDR1 MDHEN, CDR2 SYDVKM. CDR3 in DNA: TGTGCCAGCAGTTTTTCGGACAGAAACTACGAGCAGTACTTC. Protein sequence: CASSFSDRNYEQYF.

The J gene is TRBJ1-4, the V gene TRBV19, with D maybe TRBD1 (5 bases). The V and J ends lost 3 bases and 0 bases respectively, with 11 bases between them. Germline CDR1 and CDR2: LNHDA and SQIVND (reference sequence). The CDR3 runs to 16 residues. The CDR3 sequence: CASSISWGATNEKLFF. For the CDR3, the DNA is TGTGCCAGTAGTATCAGCTGGGGGGCAACTAATGAAAAACTGTTTTTT.

The genes are TRBV28 and TRBJ1-5; D may be TRBD1 (5 bases). This CDR3 spans 14 amino acids. In germline, CDR1 is MDHEN, CDR2 SYDVKM. V lost 5 bases to trimming and J lost 4 bases, with 12 bases between them. The CDR3 DNA reads TGTGCCAGCAGTATGGGGGGAGTTAATCAGCCCCAGCATTTT. It specifies CASSMGGVNQPQHF. Full variable domain (remainder filled in from reference TRBV28 and TRBJ1-5): DVKVTQSSRYLVKRTGEKVFLECVQDMDHENMFWYRQDPGLGLRLIYFSYDVKMKEKGDIPEGYSVSREKKERFSLILESASTNQTSMYLCASSMGGVNQPQHFGDGTRLSIL.

Concerning this clone itself: One junction end disagrees with the germline gene, perhaps due to a read error. The gene calls are TRBV19 and TRBJ2-1; 7 bases line up with TRBD2. Germline V CDR1 and CDR2: LNHDA, SQIVND (reference sequence). CDR3 length: 14 residues. DNA for the CDR3: TGTGCCAGTACGGGCGGGAGACACTACAATGAGCAGCTCTTC. Translation gives CASTGGRHYNEQLF.